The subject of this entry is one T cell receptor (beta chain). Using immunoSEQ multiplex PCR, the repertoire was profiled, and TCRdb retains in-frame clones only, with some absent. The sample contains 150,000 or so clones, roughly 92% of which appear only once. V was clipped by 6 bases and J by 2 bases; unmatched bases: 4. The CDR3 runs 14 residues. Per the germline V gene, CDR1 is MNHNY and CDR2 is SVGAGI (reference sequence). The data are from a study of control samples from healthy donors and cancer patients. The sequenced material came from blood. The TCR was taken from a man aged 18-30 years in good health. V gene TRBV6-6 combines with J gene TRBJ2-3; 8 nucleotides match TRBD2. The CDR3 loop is CASRPSGLTDTQYF. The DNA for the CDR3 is TGTGCCAGCAGGCCTAGCGGGCTCACAGATACGCAGTATTTT.